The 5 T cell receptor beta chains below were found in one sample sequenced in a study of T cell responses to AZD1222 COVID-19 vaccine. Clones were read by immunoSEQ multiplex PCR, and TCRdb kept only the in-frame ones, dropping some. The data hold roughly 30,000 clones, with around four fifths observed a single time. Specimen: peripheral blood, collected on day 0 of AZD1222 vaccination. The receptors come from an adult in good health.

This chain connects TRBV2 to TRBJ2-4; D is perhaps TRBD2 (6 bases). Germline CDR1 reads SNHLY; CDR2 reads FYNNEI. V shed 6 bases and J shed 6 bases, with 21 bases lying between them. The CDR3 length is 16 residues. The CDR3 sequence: CASRKGLGGKSNIQYF. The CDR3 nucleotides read TGTGCCAGCAGGAAGGGGCTCGGAGGGAAGTCAAACATTCAGTACTTC. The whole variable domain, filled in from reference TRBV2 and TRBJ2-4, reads EPEVTQTPSHQVTQMGQEVILRCVPISNHLYFYWYRQILGQKVEFLVSFYNNEISEKSEIFDDQFSVERPDGSNFTLKIRSTKLEDSAMYFCASRKGLGGKSNIQYFGAGTRLSVL.

CDR3 protein: CAIRGDQGQGPNYGYTF. The CDR3 nucleotides are TGTGCCATCAGGGGGGACCAGGGACAGGGTCCTAACTATGGCTACACCTTC. V gene TRBV10-3 combines with J gene TRBJ1-2; 9 bases agree with TRBD1. Germline-derived CDR1 and CDR2 are ENHRY and SYGVKD. The J segment lost 0 bases and the V segment lost 6 bases, leaving 11 bases of the junction unmatched. This CDR3 has 17 residues.

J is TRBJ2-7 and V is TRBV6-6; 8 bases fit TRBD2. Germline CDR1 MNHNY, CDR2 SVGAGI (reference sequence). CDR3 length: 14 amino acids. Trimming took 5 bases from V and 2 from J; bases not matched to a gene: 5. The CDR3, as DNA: TGTGCCAGCAGTCCCGGGACTAGAACCTACGAGCAGTACTTC. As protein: CASSPGTRTYEQYF.

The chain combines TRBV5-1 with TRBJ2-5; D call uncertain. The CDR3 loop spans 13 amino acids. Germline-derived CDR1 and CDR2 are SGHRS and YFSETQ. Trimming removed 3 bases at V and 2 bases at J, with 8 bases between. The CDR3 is CASSSTKQETQYF. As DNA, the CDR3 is TGCGCCAGCAGCTCGACAAAACAAGAGACCCAGTACTTC.

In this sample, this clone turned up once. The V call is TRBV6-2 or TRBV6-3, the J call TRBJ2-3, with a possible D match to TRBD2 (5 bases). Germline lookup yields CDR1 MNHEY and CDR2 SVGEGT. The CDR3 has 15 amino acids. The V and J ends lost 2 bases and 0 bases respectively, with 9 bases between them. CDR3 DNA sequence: TGTGCCAGCAGTTACCTGGAGGCTAGCACAGATACGCAGTATTTT. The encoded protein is CASSYLEASTDTQYF.